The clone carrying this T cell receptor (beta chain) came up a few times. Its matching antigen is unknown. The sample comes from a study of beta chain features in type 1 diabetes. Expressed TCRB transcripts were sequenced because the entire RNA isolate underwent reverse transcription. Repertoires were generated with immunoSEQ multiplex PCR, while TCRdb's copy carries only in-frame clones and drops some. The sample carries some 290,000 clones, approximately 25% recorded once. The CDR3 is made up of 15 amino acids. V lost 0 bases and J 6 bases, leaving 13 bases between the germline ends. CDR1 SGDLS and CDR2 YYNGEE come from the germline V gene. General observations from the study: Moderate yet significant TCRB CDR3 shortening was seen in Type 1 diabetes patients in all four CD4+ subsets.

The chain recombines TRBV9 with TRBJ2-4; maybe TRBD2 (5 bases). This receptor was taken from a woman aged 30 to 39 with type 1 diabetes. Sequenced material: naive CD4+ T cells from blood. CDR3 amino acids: CASSVAEGALNIQYF. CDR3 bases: TGTGCCAGCAGCGTAGCAGAGGGAGCCTTAAACATTCAGTACTTC. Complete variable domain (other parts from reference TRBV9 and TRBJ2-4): DSGVTQTPKHLITATGQRVTLRCSPRSGDLSVYWYQQSLDQGLQFLIQYYNGEERAKGNILERFSAQQFPDLHSELNLSSLELGDSALYFCASSVAEGALNIQYFGAGTRLSVL.